Shown below are 31 T cell receptor beta chains from a single sample sequenced in a study of blood T cell repertoires in COVID-19. Measured with immunoSEQ multiplex PCR; TCRdb has only the in-frame clones, and not every one. This sample has approximately 90,000 clones, with around nine tenths found just once. The sample was peripheral blood. Receptors were obtained from a man aged 60 to 69 with COVID-19, enrolled during active disease.

The gene calls are TRBV18 and TRBJ1-4; 8 nucleotides align to TRBD1. The CDR3 is 15 amino acids. The V and J ends lost 0 bases and 10 bases, in that order; junction bases with no gene match: 7. CDR1 and CDR2 (germline): KGHSH, LQKENI. CDR3 amino acids: CASSPPDREEGKLFF. The DNA of the CDR3 is TGTGCCAGCTCACCACCGGACAGGGAAGAGGGAAAACTGTTTTTT.

The CDR3 nucleotides are TGTGCCAGCAGCCTCACTCTCAAGAACACTGAAGCTTTCTTT. It specifies CASSLTLKNTEAFF. The chain carries TRBV5-5 and TRBJ1-1; D ambiguous. The CDR3 runs 14 residues. V lost 4 bases and J lost 1, with 11 bases in between. Germline CDR1 and CDR2: SGHKS and YYEKEE (reference sequence).

The gene calls are TRBV30 and TRBJ1-2; 8 bases align to TRBD1. With V trimmed by 4 bases and J by 4 bases, 5 bases remained unmatched. In germline, CDR1 is GTSNPN, CDR2 SVGIG (reference sequence). The CDR3 totals 13 residues. The CDR3 nucleotides read TGTGCCTGGACCGTACAGGGGGGCTATGGCTACACCTTC. Its translation: CAWTVQGGYGYTF.

This chain connects TRBV19 to TRBJ2-2; TRBD2 matches 7 bases. Germline trimming cut 5 bases from V and 5 bases from J; bases unmatched to any gene: 8. Germline V gene sequence: CDR1 LNHDA, CDR2 SQIVND (reference sequence). The CDR3 runs 15 residues. CDR3 in amino acids: CASSATSAGTGELFF. CDR3 sequence (DNA): TGTGCCAGTAGTGCCACTAGCGCGGGGACCGGGGAGCTGTTTTTT.

CDR3 bases: TGTGCCACCAGTATATGGGACAGCGACAATTCACCCCTCCACTTT. Translation: CATSIWDSDNSPLHF. The gene calls are TRBV15 and TRBJ1-6, with TRBD1 matching over 7 bases. Germline V gene lookup returns CDR1 LNHNV and CDR2 YYDKDF (reference sequence). The CDR3 spans 15 residues. The V and J ends lost 6 bases and 7 bases, in that order; junction bases with no gene match: 9.

The chain carries TRBV28 and TRBJ2-1; 11 bases agree with TRBD2. The trim removed 3 bases at V and 4 bases at J, leaving 11 bases unmatched. The germline V gene has CDR1 MDHEN and CDR2 SYDVKM. The CDR3 length is 18 residues. CDR3: CASSFIRLAGSGYNEQFF. DNA of the CDR3: TGTGCCAGCAGTTTCATAAGACTAGCGGGATCAGGGTACAATGAGCAGTTCTTC.

This sequence joins TRBV6-5 and TRBJ1-1; D remains ambiguous. Per the germline V gene, CDR1 is MNHEY and CDR2 is SVGAGI. V shed 0 bases and J shed 0 bases, with 8 bases lying between them. CDR3 length: 15 amino acids. The CDR3 DNA is TGTGCCAGCAGTTACTCGATCGGTATGAACACTGAAGCTTTCTTT. Translation gives CASSYSIGMNTEAFF.

The chain joins TRBV7-9 to TRBJ2-7, with 7 bases matching TRBD1. Germline loops: CDR1 SEHNR, CDR2 FQNEAQ (reference sequence). This CDR3 is 14 amino acids long. With 2 bases clipped from V and 3 bases from J, the junction kept 4 bases outside the gene matches. The CDR3 sequence: CASSLRTGDYEQYF. The CDR3 nucleotides are TGTGCCAGCAGCTTACGGACAGGAGACTACGAGCAGTACTTC.

This chain uses TRBV5-1 with TRBJ2-1; D is possibly TRBD2 (6 bases). Trimming removed 4 bases at V and 10 bases at J, with 21 bases between. This CDR3 has 15 residues. In germline, CDR1 is SGHRS, CDR2 YFSETQ. CDR3 amino acids: CASSPSGPPGGEQFF. CDR3 nucleotides: TGCGCCAGCAGCCCGTCGGGACCACCAGGAGGGGAGCAGTTCTTC.

The chain joins TRBV29-1 to TRBJ2-6, with TRBD2 matching 7 bases. Trimming took 1 base from V and 2 from J; bases not matched to a gene: 2. The CDR3 has 15 residues. Germline assignment: CDR1 SQVTM and CDR2 ANQGSEA. Here the CDR3 reads CSVEGGGTGANVLTF. The CDR3 DNA sequence: TGCAGCGTTGAAGGGGGAGGGACTGGGGCCAACGTCCTGACTTTC.

The V call is TRBV30, the J call TRBJ2-2; TRBD2 matches 8 bases. The CDR3 totals 17 residues. Germline CDR1 and CDR2: GTSNPN and SVGIG (reference sequence). The trim removed 0 bases at V and 7 bases at J, leaving 13 bases unmatched. The CDR3 protein is CAWSVGLSGRWSGELFF. The CDR3 DNA is TGTGCCTGGAGTGTAGGGTTAAGCGGGAGATGGAGCGGGGAGCTGTTTTTT.

The chain uses TRBV9 and TRBJ2-1, with D possibly TRBD2 on 6 matching bases. There are 17 residues in the CDR3. V shed 4 bases and J shed 3 bases, with 20 bases lying between them. Germline lookup yields CDR1 SGDLS and CDR2 YYNGEE. The CDR3 sequence is CASSPPVWDSYYNEQFF. The CDR3 DNA follows: TGTGCCAGCAGCCCCCCCGTTTGGGACTCCTACTACAATGAGCAGTTCTTC.

V gene TRBV6-1 combines with J gene TRBJ1-6; 7 nucleotides agree with TRBD1. The CDR3 contains 17 residues. Germline-derived CDR1 and CDR2 are MNHNS and SASEGT. V was clipped by 3 bases and J by 1 base; unmatched bases: 6. The CDR3 region is CASSERQGRSYNSPLHF. The CDR3 DNA is TGTGCCAGCAGTGAGCGACAGGGACGTTCCTATAATTCACCCCTCCACTTT.

For the CDR3, the DNA is TGTGCCAGCAGTAAACAGGGGCCCGAGACCCAGTACTTC. It is translated as CASSKQGPETQYF. The V gene is TRBV25-1, the J gene TRBJ2-5, with 7 bases fitting TRBD1. This CDR3 has 13 residues. V lost 5 bases, J lost 5 bases, and 5 bases stayed unmatched. Germline values: CDR1 MGHDK, CDR2 SYGVNS.

The chain uses TRBV28 and TRBJ2-7; 7 bases line up with TRBD1. The CDR3 is 17 amino acids. The V gene's germline CDR1 is MDHEN and CDR2 SYDVKM. The ends lost 2 bases at V and 6 bases at J; junction bases unmatched: 16. The CDR3 DNA follows: TGTGCCAGCAGTTTACCTCGACAACAGGGGACCAGGGGCGAGCAGTACTTC. Protein product: CASSLPRQQGTRGEQYF.

The J gene is TRBJ2-2, the V gene TRBV7-9; D is possibly TRBD1 (6 bases). This CDR3 is 14 amino acids long. Germline V CDR1 and CDR2: SEHNR, FQNEAQ (reference sequence). V was pared by 4 bases and J by 3 bases, with 9 bases between. The CDR3 DNA follows: TGTGCCAGCAGCTACTCAGGGGACACCGGGGAGCTGTTTTTT. Translation: CASSYSGDTGELFF.

The chain couples TRBV7-9 to TRBJ2-5; a possible D gene is TRBD1 (5 bases). This CDR3 contains 14 residues. Between the trimmed V and J ends, which lost 2 bases and 0 bases, there was a span of 7 bases. Germline values: CDR1 SEHNR, CDR2 FQNEAQ (reference sequence). The DNA for the CDR3 is TGTGCCAGCAGCTTACCGACAGACCAAGAGACCCAGTACTTC. Translating it yields CASSLPTDQETQYF.

V and J are TRBV5-1 and TRBJ2-3; the match to TRBD1 covers 10 bases. The junction had 7 bases not matched to a gene; V was cut back by 4 bases and J by 5 bases. CDR1 and CDR2 (germline): SGHRS, YFSETQ. The CDR3 totals 15 residues. The CDR3 nucleotides read TGCGCCAGCAGCACCGGGACAGGGGTACAAGATACGCAGTATTTT. Translating gives CASSTGTGVQDTQYF.

Comment on this clone: The sample carries other DNA sequences with the same CDR3. The CDR3 reads CASSLVSGRATDTQYF. The CDR3 nucleotides read TGTGCCAGCAGCCTCGTTAGCGGGAGGGCAACAGATACGCAGTATTTT. The V and J genes are TRBV7-8 and TRBJ2-3; 11 bases agree with TRBD2. The CDR3 totals 16 residues. V was pared by 5 bases and J by 3 bases, with 7 bases of the junction left unmatched. Germline CDR1 and CDR2: SGHVS and FQNEAQ.

The V and J genes are TRBV5-4 and TRBJ2-1; weak D call: TRBD1 (6 bases). Trimming removed 3 bases at V and 6 bases at J, with 25 bases between. The CDR3 runs 18 residues. In germline, CDR1 is SGHNT, CDR2 YYREEE (reference sequence). In DNA form, the CDR3 reads TGTGCCAGCAGCTCCTGGAGGAAGACAGGAATTTTGGGCAATGAGCAGTTCTTC. Its translation is CASSSWRKTGILGNEQFF.

The chain combines TRBV6-2 or TRBV6-3 with TRBJ1-2, with D uncertain. Trimming took 2 bases from V and 8 from J, leaving 12 bases between them. The V gene's germline CDR1 is MNHEY and CDR2 SVGEGT. The CDR3 spans 13 residues. CDR3 nucleotide sequence: TGTGCCAGCAGTTACCAAGGACTTGGGGGCTACACCTTC. This codes for CASSYQGLGGYTF.

The CDR3 DNA reads as TGTGCCAGCAGAGGGGGGGACAACACCGGGGAGCTGTTTTTT. Protein sequence: CASRGGDNTGELFF. V is TRBV3-1 (or the pseudogene TRBV3-2) and J is TRBJ2-2; possibly TRBD2 for D (7 bases). In germline, CDR1 is LGHDT, CDR2 YNNKEL (reference sequence). Trimming pared 6 bases from V and 2 bases from J, leaving 10 bases between. CDR3 length: 14 amino acids.

The V gene is TRBV11-2, the J gene TRBJ1-4; D remains unclear. Trimming left V 5 bases short and J 7 bases short, with 17 bases between. This CDR3 is built from 15 residues. Germline V lookup: CDR1 SGHAT, CDR2 FQNNGV. DNA of the CDR3: TGTGCCAGCAGCACCGACTCCGTTTCCCGTGAAAAACTGTTTTTT. It translates to CASSTDSVSREKLFF.

The V call is TRBV18, the J call TRBJ2-7; 11 nucleotides match TRBD1. The CDR3 has 16 residues. CDR1 and CDR2 from the germline V gene are KGHSH and LQKENI. The junction had 9 bases not matched to a gene; V was cut back by 3 bases and J by 5 bases. CDR3 sequence reads: CASSPLGGQGVDEQYF. The CDR3 nucleotides read TGTGCCAGCTCACCCTTGGGGGGACAGGGGGTCGACGAGCAGTACTTC.

The chain carries TRBV28 and TRBJ1-2; D is possibly TRBD1 (5 bases). Germline V CDR1 and CDR2: MDHEN, SYDVKM. The CDR3 is 15 amino acids. With 2 bases removed from V and 4 bases from J, the gap between germline ends came to 14 bases. This CDR3 is CASSLMVGGGYGYTF. CDR3 sequence (DNA): TGTGCCAGCAGTTTAATGGTTGGGGGGGGCTATGGCTACACCTTC.

The genes are TRBV30 and TRBJ1-4; D is unresolved. This CDR3 region has 14 residues. CDR1 and CDR2 from the germline V gene are GTSNPN and SVGIG (reference sequence). The V end lost 7 bases, the J end lost 6 bases, and 18 bases lay between the germline ends. CDR3 DNA: TGTGCCTTGGGCCAGACCACCGGGGATGAAAAACTGTTTTTT. Translation: CALGQTTGDEKLFF.

V is TRBV6-5 and J is TRBJ1-4; 7 bases are shared with TRBD1. The V and J ends lost 4 bases and 8 bases, in that order; junction bases with no gene match: 10. Per the germline V gene, CDR1 is MNHEY and CDR2 is SVGAGI. CDR3 length: 15 residues. Here the CDR3 reads CASSSPTGFGEKLFF. DNA for the CDR3: TGTGCCAGCAGTTCTCCGACAGGGTTTGGAGAAAAACTGTTTTTT.

The chain has TRBV5-4 and TRBJ2-3; 8 bases agree with TRBD2. CDR3 size: 15 residues. CDR1 SGHNT and CDR2 YYREEE come from the germline V gene (reference sequence). The junction had 3 bases not matched to a gene; V was cut back by 0 bases and J by 3 bases. The DNA for the CDR3 is TGTGCCAGCAGCTTGGCGGGAGGGGGTACAGATACGCAGTATTTT. This translates into CASSLAGGGTDTQYF. Supplemented by reference TRBV5-4 and TRBJ2-3, the full variable domain reads ETGVTQSPTHLIKTRGQQVTLRCSSQSGHNTVSWYQQALGQGPQFIFQYYREEENGRGNFPPRFSGLQFPNYSSELNVNALELDDSALYLCASSLAGGGTDTQYFGPGTRLTVL.

This chain uses TRBV7-6 with TRBJ1-1; tentative D call: TRBD1 (6 bases). Germline V gene sequence: CDR1 SGHVS, CDR2 FNYEAQ. The CDR3 has 14 amino acids. The V end lost 1 base, the J end lost 0 bases, and 6 bases lay between the germline ends. The DNA for the CDR3 is TGTGCCAGCAGCTTAGAGGGGGTGAACACTGAAGCTTTCTTT. It translates to CASSLEGVNTEAFF. Together with reference TRBV7-6 and TRBJ1-1, the CDR3 gives the full variable domain: GAGVSQSPRYKVTKRGQDVALRCDPISGHVSLYWYRQALGQGPEFLTYFNYEAQQDKSGLPNDRFSAERPEGSISTLTIQRTEQRDSAMYRCASSLEGVNTEAFFGQGTRLTVV.

CDR3 coding DNA: TGTGCCAGCAGCCCAGATACATACTATGGCTACACCTTC. It is translated as CASSPDTYYGYTF. The V gene is TRBV3-1 (or the pseudogene TRBV3-2), the J gene TRBJ1-2; no firm D call. The CDR3 loop spans 13 amino acids. The V end lost 4 bases, the J end lost 3 bases, and 9 bases lay between the germline ends. Germline loops: CDR1 LGHDT, CDR2 YNNKEL (reference sequence).

The chain joins TRBV3-1 (or the pseudogene TRBV3-2) to TRBJ2-3; D gene unclear. Per germline, CDR1 LGHDT and CDR2 YNNKEL (reference sequence). Trimming took off 3 bases at V and 6 bases at J, with 19 bases between the two ends. This CDR3 region has 16 residues. The chain's CDR3 is CASSQALGQVKDTQYF. DNA for the CDR3: TGTGCCAGCAGCCAGGCCCTTGGGCAGGTTAAGGATACGCAGTATTTT.